Listed below are T cell receptor beta chains from one sample, sequenced in a study of T cells after posttransplantation cyclophosphamide. Clones were read by immunoSEQ multiplex PCR, and TCRdb kept only the in-frame ones, dropping some. The profile covers about 26,000 clones, none occurring a single time. Sample: PBMCs. These receptors were taken from a middle-aged man in good health, CMV-negative, and a related stem cell transplant donor. The conserved cysteine and the conserved F or W are not part of the CDR3 here.

V	CDR3
TRBV10-3	AISESGGRWGYT
TRBV5-1	ASSAGPDSYEQY
TRBV7-9	ASSLGGTGAAEAF
TRBV7-3	ASSLDRNTEAF
TRBV15	ATSGPRGYQPQH
TRBV7-8	ASSLAGTDYGYT
TRBV29-1	SGGTLDGYT
TRBV30	AWSVLSLGSSYNSPLH
TRBV6-1	ASSEYRGRTEAF
TRBV10-2	ASCATRGYEQY
TRBV7-3	ASSLTGTGEIYGYT
TRBV5-1	ASSLGQGADEAF
TRBV2	ASSVLGTSDRPYEQY
TRBV5-6	ASSWAGRGEKLF
TRBV6-6	ASRGGEETQY
TRBV19	ANSIGTGSSYEQY
TRBV4-1	ASSHPREGARGNTIY
TRBV19	ASRQGGGTEAF
TRBV9	ASGGQYNEQF
TRBV27	ASSLSPTRREQETQY
TRBV7-3	ASSPQTGGDTGELF
TRBV11-2	ASSRTMQGTGNTIY
TRBV6-1	ASSATGGTEAF
TRBV28	ASSSSRLATYEQY
TRBV27	ASSTRGGELF
TRBV27	ASSPLDRGVNQPQH
TRBV19	ASSRAARELF
TRBV9	ASSVLQGAAGELF
TRBV5-6	ASSLQGNEQF
TRBV6-1	ASSERGYYGYT
TRBV19	ASSPATRGRTPEAF